This paragraph reports one T cell receptor beta chain. The antigen is undetermined. TCRdb re-derived calls from the multiplex PCR reads in MiXCR, one entry per CDR3 protein. There are about 100,000 distinct CDR3 sequences in the sample; 21% occur only once, and 1% to 1.5% lies in the top ten. Breast cancer patients provided tissue from their axillary draining lymph nodes. CDR3 size: 17 residues. Germline CDR1 reads KGHSH; CDR2 reads LQKENI. The ends lost 2 bases at V and 0 bases at J; junction bases unmatched: 9. The sample belongs to a study of breast tumors, draining lymph nodes, adjacent tissues. Study findings and constraints: The lymph node origin of tumor T cells was framed as consistent with a hypothesis, not demonstrated. Tumor and nontumor repertoires were significantly more similar in luminal-like than in basal-like breast cancer. Compared with lymph nodes, tumors were less diverse; compared with nontumor tissue, more. Data fit most tumor T cells coming from lymph node, expanding in tumor.

Sequenced sample: axillary lymph node tissue. The TCR was taken from a female donor with breast cancer. Some clones in this sample may be carry-over from other donors' samples. The V and J genes are TRBV18 and TRBJ2-5; 7 nucleotides align to TRBD1. The DNA for the CDR3 is TGTGCCAGCTCACCATACCCGGGACAGCAGTACCAAGAGACCCAGTACTTC. It encodes CASSPYPGQQYQETQYF.